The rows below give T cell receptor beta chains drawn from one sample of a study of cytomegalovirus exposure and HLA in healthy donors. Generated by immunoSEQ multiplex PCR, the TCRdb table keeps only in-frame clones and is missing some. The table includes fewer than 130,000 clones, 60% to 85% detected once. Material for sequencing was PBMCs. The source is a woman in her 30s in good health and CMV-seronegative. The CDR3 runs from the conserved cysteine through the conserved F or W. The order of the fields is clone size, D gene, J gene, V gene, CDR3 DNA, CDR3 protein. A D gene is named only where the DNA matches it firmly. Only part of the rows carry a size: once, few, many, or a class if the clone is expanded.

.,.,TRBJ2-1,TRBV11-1,TGTGCCAGCAGCTGGGGAGGGGGGGCAAATGAGCAGTTCTTC,CASSWGGGANEQFF
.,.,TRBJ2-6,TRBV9,TGTGCCAGCAGCCTTTCAGGGGTGGGGAGAGGCTCTGGGGCCAACGTCCTGACTTTC,CASSLSGVGRGSGANVLTF
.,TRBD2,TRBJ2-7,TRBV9,TGTGCCAGCAGCGCTCTAGCGGGAGGTGGCGAGCAGTACTTC,CASSALAGGGEQYF
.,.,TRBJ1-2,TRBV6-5,TGTGCCAGCAGTCGCCCACCGTCTCAGTACACCTTC,CASSRPPSQYTF
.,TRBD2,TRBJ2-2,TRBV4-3,TGCGCCAGCAGCCAAGCTGTAGCGGGTGGGACCGGGGAGCTGTTTTTT,CASSQAVAGGTGELFF
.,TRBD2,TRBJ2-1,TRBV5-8,TGTGCCAGCAGCAAACACGAGACTAGCGGGGGCTCCTACAATGAGCAGTTCTTC,CASSKHETSGGSYNEQFF
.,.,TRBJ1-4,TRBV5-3,TGTGCCAGAAGCACCCGTAGGGGGTCTAATGAAAAACTGTTTTTT,CARSTRRGSNEKLFF
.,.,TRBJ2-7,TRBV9,TGTGCCAGCAGCGACAGCCACGAGCAGTACTTC,CASSDSHEQYF
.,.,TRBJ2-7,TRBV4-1,TGCGCCAGCAGCCAAGGGCCAGGGGCTTTCAACGAGCAGTACTTC,CASSQGPGAFNEQYF
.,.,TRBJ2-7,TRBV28,TGTGCCAGCAGCCGAGGGGGAGTTACGTCCTACGAGCAGTACTTC,CASSRGGVTSYEQYF
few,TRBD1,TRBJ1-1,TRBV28,TGTGCCAGCAGCCCTTCGACAGGGGAAGCTTTCTTT,CASSPSTGEAFF
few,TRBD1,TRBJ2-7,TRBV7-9,TGTGCCAGCAGCTTAGCGGCGGGACAGGGAGGAGAGCAGTACTTC,CASSLAAGQGGEQYF
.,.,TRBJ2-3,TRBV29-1,TGCAGCTTCCGGGACTGGGGTCTAGATACGCAGTATTTT,CSFRDWGLDTQYF
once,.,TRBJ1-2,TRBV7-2,TGTGCCAGCAGCTTAGAACCGAATGTTGGCGCAGGGTATGGCTACACCTTC,CASSLEPNVGAGYGYTF
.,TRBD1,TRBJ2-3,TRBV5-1,TGCGCCAGCAGCCCGGACAGGGTTGATACGCAGTATTTT,CASSPDRVDTQYF
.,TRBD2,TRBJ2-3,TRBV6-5,TGTGCCAGCAGTTCCACTAGCGGGGGGGCCTTATATACGCAGTATTTT,CASSSTSGGALYTQYF
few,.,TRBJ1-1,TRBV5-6,TGTGCCAGCAGCCATACGGACAGTTACACTGAAGCTTTCTTT,CASSHTDSYTEAFF
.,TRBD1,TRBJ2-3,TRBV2,TGTGCCAGCAGATTAACCGGGACAGGGGCGGTCACAGATACGCAGTATTTT,CASRLTGTGAVTDTQYF
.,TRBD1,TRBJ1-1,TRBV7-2,TGTGCCAGCAGCCCCGCGATTACAGGGGTGGCAGCTTTCTTT,CASSPAITGVAAFF
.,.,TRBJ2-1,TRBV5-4,TGTGCCAGCAGCTTGGAGGGGGGGAATAACAATGAGCAGTTCTTC,CASSLEGGNNNEQFF
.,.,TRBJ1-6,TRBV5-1,TGCGCCAGCAGCTTGGTTCAGGGGCACGGGTCACCCCTCCACTTT,CASSLVQGHGSPLHF
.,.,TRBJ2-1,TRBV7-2,TGTGCCAGCAGCTCCTCAACTATGTACAATGAGCAGTTCTTC,CASSSSTMYNEQFF
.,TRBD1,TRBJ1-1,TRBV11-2,TGTGCCAGCAGCCCTTGGACAGGGGGCTCTCGCACTGAAGCTTTCTTT,CASSPWTGGSRTEAFF
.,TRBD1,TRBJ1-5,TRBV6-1,TGTGCCAGCAACAGGGGGCCCGATCAGCCCCAGCATTTT,CASNRGPDQPQHF
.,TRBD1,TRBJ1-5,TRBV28,TGTGCCAGCAGGTCAGGGGGCTATCAGCCCCAGCATTTT,CASRSGGYQPQHF
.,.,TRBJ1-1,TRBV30,TGTGCCTGCAGCGGGCGGAGAGGCACTGAAGCTTTCTTT,CACSGRRGTEAFF